Listed here are 22 T cell receptor beta chains from one sample, sequenced in a study of T cell changes during pregnancy in multiple sclerosis. Method: immunoSEQ multiplex PCR; TCRdb's copy keeps in-frame clones and lacks some. This sample yields 100,000 or so clones, of which 75% to 95% are seen a single time; around 3.1% belongs to the top ten. This specimen was peripheral blood, taken in the second trimester of pregnancy. The receptors were gathered from a female donor with multiple sclerosis, enrolled in a pregnancy study.

The chain couples TRBV28 to TRBJ2-3; TRBD2 aligns across 8 bases. J lost 7 bases, V lost 8 bases, and 26 bases had no gene match. Germline CDR1 MDHEN, CDR2 SYDVKM. The CDR3 has 19 amino acids. CDR3: CASYTLGDRREDMIYTQYF. In DNA form, the CDR3 reads TGTGCCAGCTACACCTTGGGGGATCGGCGGGAGGACATGATCTATACGCAGTATTTT.

The rearrangement links TRBV7-2 to TRBJ1-2; perhaps TRBD1 as D (5 bases). The CDR3 has 14 residues. Germline loops: CDR1 SGHTA, CDR2 FQGNSA. Trimming removed 1 base from V and 4 bases from J, with 10 bases in between. The CDR3 DNA sequence: TGTGCCAGCAGCTTAGATCCAGGGATCTATGGCTACACCTTC. Protein product: CASSLDPGIYGYTF.

This chain joins TRBV5-4 and TRBJ2-3; 8 bases map to TRBD1. With V trimmed by 0 bases and J by 4 bases, 7 bases remained unmatched. The length of the CDR3 is 16 residues. Germline values: CDR1 SGHNT, CDR2 YYREEE (reference sequence). This CDR3 reads CASSLGRTGFADTQYF. CDR3 DNA: TGTGCCAGCAGCTTGGGGAGGACAGGGTTCGCAGATACGCAGTATTTT.

The rearrangement uses TRBV7-9 and TRBJ2-3, with D maybe TRBD1 (5 bases). This CDR3 comprises 15 residues. The germline V gene has CDR1 SEHNR and CDR2 FQNEAQ (reference sequence). Trimming took off 1 base at V and 2 bases at J, with 10 bases between the two ends. CDR3 nucleotides: TGTGCCAGCAGCTTAGGCCCCAGGGCCACAGATACGCAGTATTTT. Its translation: CASSLGPRATDTQYF.

The chain uses TRBV9 and TRBJ2-1; D might be TRBD1 (5 bases). V lost 1 base and J 8 bases, leaving 10 bases between the germline ends. Germline-derived CDR1 and CDR2 are SGDLS and YYNGEE. CDR3 length: 13 residues. The CDR3 here is CASSVQGPDEQFF. The DNA of the CDR3 is TGTGCCAGCAGCGTACAGGGCCCCGATGAGCAGTTCTTC.

The rearrangement uses TRBV6-5 and TRBJ1-4; 8 nucleotides align to TRBD1. With V trimmed by 2 bases and J by 5 bases, 1 base remained unmatched. The CDR3 has 14 amino acids. Germline V gene data show CDR1 as MNHEY and CDR2 as SVGAGI. CDR3 protein: CASSYRQGNEKLFF. CDR3 coding DNA: TGTGCCAGCAGTTACAGACAGGGGAATGAAAAACTGTTTTTT.

This sequence joins TRBV5-1 and TRBJ2-1; TRBD2 matches 12 bases. The V and J ends lost 0 bases and 5 bases, in that order; junction bases with no gene match: 6. The CDR3 totals 17 residues. The germline V gene encodes CDR1 SGHRS and CDR2 YFSETQ. CDR3 bases: TGCGCCAGCAGCTTGGTCCAGACTAGCGGGGGCCACAATGAGCAGTTCTTC. As protein: CASSLVQTSGGHNEQFF. Full variable domain (outside the CDR3, taken from reference TRBV5-1 and TRBJ2-1): KAGVTQTPRYLIKTRGQQVTLSCSPISGHRSVSWYQQTPGQGLQFLFEYFSETQRNKGNFPGRFSGRQFSNSRSEMNVSTLELGDSALYLCASSLVQTSGGHNEQFFGPGTRLTVL.

The CDR3 protein is CASSTGGLGPQHF. The CDR3 coding sequence is TGTGCCAGCAGTACAGGGGGCCTTGGGCCCCAGCATTTT. The gene calls are TRBV28 and TRBJ1-5; 9 positions match TRBD1. The CDR3 totals 13 residues. Germline-derived CDR1 and CDR2 are MDHEN and SYDVKM. V was clipped by 5 bases and J by 9 bases; unmatched bases: 5.

The chain couples TRBV30 to TRBJ1-2; D possibly corresponds to TRBD1 (6 bases). From germline, CDR1 is GTSNPN and CDR2 SVGIG (reference sequence). V was cut by 0 bases and J by 4 bases, with 15 bases left in between. The CDR3 consists of 15 residues. The CDR3 reads CAWSVGQGLSYGYTF. The CDR3 DNA is TGTGCCTGGAGTGTGGGTCAGGGGCTTAGCTATGGCTACACCTTC. Full variable domain (remainder filled in from reference TRBV30 and TRBJ1-2): SQTIHQWPATLVQPVGSPLSLECTVEGTSNPNLYWYRQAAGRGLQLLFYSVGIGQISSEVPQNLSASRPQDRQFILSSKKLLLSDSGFYLCAWSVGQGLSYGYTFGSGTRLTVV.

This clone was found a few times. This chain uses TRBV2 with TRBJ1-2, with no clear D. This CDR3 is 13 amino acids long. V was trimmed by 0 bases and J by 5 bases, leaving 7 bases between them. CDR1 and CDR2 (germline): SNHLY, FYNNEI. The CDR3 region has the DNA TGTGCCAGCAGTGAAGCGCTTAGATATGGCTACACCTTC. Protein product: CASSEALRYGYTF. The full variable domain, with the rest looked up from reference TRBV2 and TRBJ1-2, is EPEVTQTPSHQVTQMGQEVILRCVPISNHLYFYWYRQILGQKVEFLVSFYNNEISEKSEIFDDQFSVERPDGSNFTLKIRSTKLEDSAMYFCASSEALRYGYTFGSGTRLTVV.

The chain couples TRBV29-1 to TRBJ1-1; 7 bases align to TRBD1. V lost 4 bases, J lost 4 bases, and 3 bases stayed unmatched. The length of the CDR3 is 12 residues. Per germline, CDR1 SQVTM and CDR2 ANQGSEA. Here the CDR3 DNA reads TGCAGCGTTGTCAGGGGGAGCACTGAAGCTTTCTTT. It translates to CSVVRGSTEAFF. The full variable domain, rest sourced from reference TRBV29-1 and TRBJ1-1, is SAVISQKPSRDICQRGTSLTIQCQVDSQVTMMFWYRQQPGQSLTLIATANQGSEATYESGFVIDKFPISRPNLTFSTLTVSNMSPEDSSIYLCSVVRGSTEAFFGQGTRLTVV.

The rearrangement links TRBV5-1 to TRBJ2-1; 8 bases fit TRBD1. Trimming took 4 bases from V and 4 from J; bases not matched to a gene: 10. CDR3 length: 16 amino acids. Per the germline V gene, CDR1 is SGHRS and CDR2 is YFSETQ. The DNA of the CDR3 is TGCGCCAGCAGCCCCGGACAGGGCTATAGTTACAATGAGCAGTTCTTC. This codes for CASSPGQGYSYNEQFF.

This chain joins TRBV2 and TRBJ2-2; D not resolved. The CDR3 totals 12 residues. V was cut by 6 bases and J by 7 bases, with 9 bases left in between. Germline-derived CDR1 and CDR2 are SNHLY and FYNNEI. In DNA form, the CDR3 reads TGTGCCAGCAGGACAAGGAACGGGGAGCTGTTTTTT. Translation gives CASRTRNGELFF. Full variable domain (outside the CDR3, taken from reference TRBV2 and TRBJ2-2): EPEVTQTPSHQVTQMGQEVILRCVPISNHLYFYWYRQILGQKVEFLVSFYNNEISEKSEIFDDQFSVERPDGSNFTLKIRSTKLEDSAMYFCASRTRNGELFFGEGSRLTVL.

The chain has TRBV27 and TRBJ1-5; 8 nucleotides match TRBD1. The CDR3 totals 18 residues. V shed 2 bases and J 5 bases; nucleotides not matched to a gene: 14. The germline CDR1 and CDR2 sequences are MNHEY and SMNVEV (reference sequence). CDR3 region: CASSLQPPLDRDHQPQHF. The CDR3 region has the DNA TGTGCCAGCAGTTTACAACCACCATTGGACAGGGACCATCAGCCCCAGCATTTT.

Worth noting for this clone: An end of the junction differs from the germline gene, which may be a read error. This chain links TRBV19 with TRBJ2-7; 11 nucleotides agree with TRBD1. CDR1 is LNHDA and CDR2 is SQIVND in the germline V gene (reference sequence). This CDR3 has 15 amino acids. The CDR3 is CASSIGGQGAYEQYF. In DNA form, the CDR3 reads TGTGCCAGTAGCATAGGGGGACAGGGGGCCTACGAGCAGTACTTC.

The chain combines TRBV7-9 with TRBJ1-4; 8 bases map to TRBD1. Germline CDR1 and CDR2: SEHNR and FQNEAQ (reference sequence). After removal of 2 bases from V and 5 bases from J, the junction contained 4 bases not matched to a gene. The CDR3 extends over 15 amino acids. CDR3 DNA: TGTGCCAGCAGCTTATGGACAGGGATAAATGAAAAACTGTTTTTT. Its translation: CASSLWTGINEKLFF.

The V and J genes are TRBV18 and TRBJ2-1; 8 positions match TRBD1. J gave up 7 bases and V 0 bases, and 8 bases lay outside the gene matches. CDR1 and CDR2 from the germline V gene are KGHSH and LQKENI. This CDR3 has 16 amino acids. The CDR3: CASSPPSGQVLNEQFF. The CDR3 DNA reads as TGTGCCAGCTCACCACCCTCGGGACAGGTATTAAATGAGCAGTTCTTC.

J is TRBJ1-5 and V is TRBV5-6, with TRBD1 matching over 9 bases. CDR1 and CDR2 (germline): SGHDT, YYEEEE. This CDR3 region has 17 residues. Trimming took 4 bases from V and 5 from J; bases not matched to a gene: 13. The CDR3 protein is CASSVVHRDRADQPQHF. In DNA, the CDR3 is TGTGCCAGCAGCGTAGTGCATCGGGACAGGGCGGATCAGCCCCAGCATTTT.

The count of this clone is one. The chain recombines TRBV4-2 with TRBJ2-1; D may be TRBD2 (5 bases). The germline CDR1 and CDR2 sequences are LGHNA and YNFKEQ. This CDR3 spans 16 amino acids. V dropped 0 bases and J dropped 0 bases, with 9 bases sitting between them. CDR3 loop: CASSQEETSSYNEQFF. The CDR3 bases are TGTGCCAGCAGCCAAGAAGAAACTAGCTCCTACAATGAGCAGTTCTTC.

This sequence joins TRBV6-5 and TRBJ2-7; 7 nucleotides agree with TRBD1. The V and J ends lost 6 bases and 5 bases, in that order; junction bases with no gene match: 10. Germline V gene lookup returns CDR1 MNHEY and CDR2 SVGAGI. The CDR3 covers 14 residues. The CDR3 DNA sequence: TGTGCCAGCAGCCCAGGTGAGGGGGCCCACGAGCAGTACTTC. This encodes CASSPGEGAHEQYF.

The rearrangement joins TRBV6-1 to TRBJ2-3; no firm D call. Germline V gene lookup returns CDR1 MNHNS and CDR2 SASEGT. Trimming stripped 4 bases from V and 1 base from J, with 9 bases between. The CDR3 covers 14 residues. This chain's CDR3 is CASSAHRGTDTQYF. CDR3 DNA sequence: TGTGCCAGCAGTGCCCACCGGGGCACAGATACGCAGTATTTT.

The CDR3 is CASSVDGTINNEQYF. DNA for the CDR3: TGTGCCAGCAGCGTAGATGGGACAATTAATAACGAGCAGTACTTC. The chain couples TRBV9 to TRBJ2-7, with a possible D match to TRBD1 (6 bases). The V gene lost 0 bases and the J gene lost 5 bases, with 15 bases spanning the gap. Germline loops: CDR1 SGDLS, CDR2 YYNGEE. CDR3 length: 15 amino acids. Full variable domain (rest looked up from reference TRBV9 and TRBJ2-7): DSGVTQTPKHLITATGQRVTLRCSPRSGDLSVYWYQQSLDQGLQFLIQYYNGEERAKGNILERFSAQQFPDLHSELNLSSLELGDSALYFCASSVDGTINNEQYFGPGTRLTVT.